Presented here are 4 T cell receptor beta chains from one specimen sequenced in a study of patients and donors after allogeneic stem cell transplantation. TCRdb itself ran the RT-PCR reads through MiXCR, one entry per CDR3 protein. Of roughly 9,900 distinct CDR3 sequences in the sample, approximately 6% were seen once. Sequenced input: blood, either unsorted or a sorted T cell fraction (not recorded which). The receptor source for this set is a human donor who was either an allogeneic HSCT recipient or a stem cell or donor lymphocyte infusion donor (not recorded which). It is not recorded whose cells these are; they may come from a transplant donor.

By frequency in the sample, this clonotype is medium-sized. The chain is built from TRBV5-1 and TRBJ2-7; maybe TRBD1 (5 bases). Per the germline V gene, CDR1 is SGHRS and CDR2 is YFSETQ. The CDR3 contains 12 residues. V dropped 4 bases and J dropped 4 bases, with 9 bases sitting between them. The DNA of the CDR3 is TGCGCCAGCAGCCAAGACAGATACGAGCAGTACTTC. Translation: CASSQDRYEQYF. Complete variable domain (other parts from reference TRBV5-1 and TRBJ2-7): KAGVTQTPRYLIKTRGQQVTLSCSPISGHRSVSWYQQTPGQGLQFLFEYFSETQRNKGNFPGRFSGRQFSNSRSEMNVSTLELGDSALYLCASSQDRYEQYFGPGTRLTVT.

The chain links TRBV6-1 to TRBJ2-1; 12 nucleotides align to TRBD2. V lost 6 bases and J lost 1; bases outside the gene matches: 1. Germline assignment: CDR1 MNHNS and CDR2 SASEGT. The CDR3 covers 15 residues. The CDR3 protein is CASRTSGSSYNEQFF. The CDR3 DNA is TGTGCCAGCAGGACTAGCGGGAGTTCCTACAATGAGCAGTTCTTC.

In this sample, this clonotype turned up many times. The V gene is TRBV28, the J gene TRBJ2-7; the match to TRBD2 covers 9 bases. CDR3 size: 16 residues. From germline, CDR1 is MDHEN and CDR2 SYDVKM. Losses at the gene ends were 4 bases for V and 2 bases for J; bases not matched to a gene: 9. The CDR3 protein is CASSSPTGGRAYEQYF. The CDR3 coding sequence is TGTGCCAGCAGTTCACCCACGGGCGGGAGGGCCTACGAGCAGTACTTC.

This clonotype was detected ten times or more. The chain's CDR3 is CASSFSRGPLHF. CDR3 DNA sequence: TGTGCCAGCAGTTTTTCAAGGGGACCCCTCCACTTT. The J gene is TRBJ1-6, the V gene TRBV6-5; perhaps TRBD1 as D (5 bases). V dropped 4 bases and J dropped 12 bases, with 10 bases sitting between them. The CDR3 contains 12 residues. The germline CDR1 and CDR2 sequences are MNHEY and SVGAGI.